This T cell receptor (beta chain) was sequenced for a study of neurological immune-mediated disorders. Germline lookup yields CDR1 DFQATT and CDR2 SNEGSKA (reference sequence). There are 15 residues in the CDR3. V was pared by 0 bases and J by 7 bases, with 16 bases between. General study findings and limits: One cluster of related CDR3 sequences contained, by phylogenetic grouping, the repertoires of 18 of 34 multiple sclerosis patients and formed a possible signature.

It was by 5'RACE with 10-nucleotide random UMIs that the cDNA was made. One entry per CDR3 protein results from TCRdb running MiXCR on the 5' RACE reads. The sample has around 58,000 distinct CDR3 sequences, about 3.3% seen once. It was from 2 million PBMCs stored at -80 C that the unsorted libraries were obtained. This clonotype was counted ten times or more. Antigen unknown. The sequence derives from a woman between 55 and 75 years old with multiple sclerosis. The sample taken for sequencing was PBMCs. This chain links TRBV20-1 with TRBJ2-1, with D perhaps TRBD1 or TRBD2 (6 bases each). CDR3 sequence reads: CSARERGRSWNEQFF. The CDR3, as DNA: TGCAGTGCTAGAGAGAGGGGGAGGAGCTGGAATGAGCAGTTCTTC.